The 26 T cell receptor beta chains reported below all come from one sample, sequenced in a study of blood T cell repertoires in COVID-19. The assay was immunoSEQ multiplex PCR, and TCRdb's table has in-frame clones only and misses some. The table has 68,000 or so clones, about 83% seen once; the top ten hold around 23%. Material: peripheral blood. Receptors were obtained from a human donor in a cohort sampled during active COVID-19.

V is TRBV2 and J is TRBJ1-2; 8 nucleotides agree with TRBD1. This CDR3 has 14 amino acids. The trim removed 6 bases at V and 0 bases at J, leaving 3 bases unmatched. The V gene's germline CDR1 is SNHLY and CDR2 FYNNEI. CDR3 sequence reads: CASRGDRTNYGYTF. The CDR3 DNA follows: TGTGCCAGCAGGGGGGACAGGACTAACTATGGCTACACCTTC.

CDR3 coding DNA: TGCGCCAGCAGTCCCCAGCAGGGTTGGACAGATACGCAGTATTTT. This encodes CASSPQQGWTDTQYF. The chain couples TRBV10-1 to TRBJ2-3, with D possibly matching TRBD1 (5 bases). With 5 bases removed from V and 3 bases from J, the gap between germline ends came to 15 bases. This CDR3 has 15 amino acids. CDR1 and CDR2 from the germline V gene are WNHNN and SYGVQD (reference sequence).

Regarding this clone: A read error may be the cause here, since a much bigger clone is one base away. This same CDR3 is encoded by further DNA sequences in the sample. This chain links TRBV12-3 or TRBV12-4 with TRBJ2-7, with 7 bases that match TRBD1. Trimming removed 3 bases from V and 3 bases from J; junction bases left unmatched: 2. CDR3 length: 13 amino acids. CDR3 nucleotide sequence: TGTGCCAGCAGTTTGGGACAGCTCTACGAGCAGTACTTC. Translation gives CASSLGQLYEQYF.

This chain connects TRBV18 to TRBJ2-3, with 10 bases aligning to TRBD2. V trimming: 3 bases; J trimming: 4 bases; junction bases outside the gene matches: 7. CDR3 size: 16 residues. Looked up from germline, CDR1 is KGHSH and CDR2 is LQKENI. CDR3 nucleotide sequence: TGTGCCAGCTCACCCCCTAGCGGGAGAAGCGCAGATACGCAGTATTTT. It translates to CASSPPSGRSADTQYF.

CDR3 amino acids: CASSFRGETQYF. CDR3 DNA sequence: TGTGCCAGTAGTTTCAGGGGGGAGACCCAGTACTTC. J is TRBJ2-5 and V is TRBV19; 7 bases fit TRBD1. The J segment lost 5 bases and the V segment lost 5 bases, leaving 2 bases of the junction unmatched. This CDR3 contains 12 residues. Per the germline V gene, CDR1 is LNHDA and CDR2 is SQIVND (reference sequence).

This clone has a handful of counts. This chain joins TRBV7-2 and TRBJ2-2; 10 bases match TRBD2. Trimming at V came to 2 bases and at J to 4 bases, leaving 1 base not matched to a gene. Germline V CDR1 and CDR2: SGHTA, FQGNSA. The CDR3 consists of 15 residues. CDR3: CASSLSGRVTGELFF. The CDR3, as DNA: TGTGCCAGCAGCTTAAGCGGGAGGGTCACCGGGGAGCTGTTTTTT.

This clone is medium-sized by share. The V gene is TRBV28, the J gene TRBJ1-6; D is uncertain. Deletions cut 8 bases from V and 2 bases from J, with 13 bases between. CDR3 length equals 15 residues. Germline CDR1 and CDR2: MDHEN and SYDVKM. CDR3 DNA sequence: TGTGCCAGCGTCCCTTCAGGTACCTATAATTCACCCCTCCACTTT. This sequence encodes CASVPSGTYNSPLHF.

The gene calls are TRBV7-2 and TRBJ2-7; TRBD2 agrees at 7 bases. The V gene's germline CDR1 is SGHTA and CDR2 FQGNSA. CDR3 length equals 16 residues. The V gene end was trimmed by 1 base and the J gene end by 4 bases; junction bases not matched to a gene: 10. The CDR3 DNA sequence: TGTGCCAGCAGCTTAGACGCTAGCGGCGGAGTGTACGAGCAGTACTTC. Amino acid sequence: CASSLDASGGVYEQYF. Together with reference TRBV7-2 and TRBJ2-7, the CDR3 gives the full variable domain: GAGVSQSPSNKVTEKGKDVELRCDPISGHTALYWYRQSLGQGLEFLIYFQGNSAPDKSGLPSDRFSAERTGGSVSTLTIQRTQQEDSAVYLCASSLDASGGVYEQYFGPGTRLTVT.

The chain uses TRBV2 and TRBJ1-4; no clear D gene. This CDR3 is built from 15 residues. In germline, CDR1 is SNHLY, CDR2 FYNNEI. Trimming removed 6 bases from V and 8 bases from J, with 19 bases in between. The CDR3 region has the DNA TGTGCCAGCAGCTTTAACGGACCCCCGGGGGAAAAACTGTTTTTT. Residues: CASSFNGPPGEKLFF.

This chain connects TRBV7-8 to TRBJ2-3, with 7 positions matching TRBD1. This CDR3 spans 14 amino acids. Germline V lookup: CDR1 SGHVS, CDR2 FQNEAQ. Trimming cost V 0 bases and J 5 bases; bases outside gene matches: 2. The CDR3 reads CASSLATGEDTQYF. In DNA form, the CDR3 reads TGTGCCAGCAGCTTAGCTACAGGGGAAGATACGCAGTATTTT.

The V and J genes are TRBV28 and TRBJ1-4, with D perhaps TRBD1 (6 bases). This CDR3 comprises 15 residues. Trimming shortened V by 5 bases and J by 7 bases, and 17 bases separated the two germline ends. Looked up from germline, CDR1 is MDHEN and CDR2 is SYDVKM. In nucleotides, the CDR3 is TGTGCCAGCAGTCCATCAGGGGTGTTCGGTGAAAAACTGTTTTTT. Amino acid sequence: CASSPSGVFGEKLFF.

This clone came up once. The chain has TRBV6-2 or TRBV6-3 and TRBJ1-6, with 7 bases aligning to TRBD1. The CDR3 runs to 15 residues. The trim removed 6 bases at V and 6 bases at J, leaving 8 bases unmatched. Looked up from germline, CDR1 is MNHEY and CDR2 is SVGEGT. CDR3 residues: CASSQPGQINSPLHF. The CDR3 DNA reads TGTGCCAGCAGCCAACCGGGACAGATTAATTCACCCCTCCACTTT.

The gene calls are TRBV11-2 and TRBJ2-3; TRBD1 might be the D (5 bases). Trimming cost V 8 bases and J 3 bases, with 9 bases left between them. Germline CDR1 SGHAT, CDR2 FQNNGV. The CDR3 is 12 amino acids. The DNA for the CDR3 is TGTGCCAGCGCTAAGGGGACAGATACGCAGTATTTT. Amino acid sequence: CASAKGTDTQYF.

The CDR3 sequence: CASSSGQGEQETQYF. CDR3 coding DNA: TGTGCCAGCAGTTCCGGACAGGGTGAGCAAGAGACCCAGTACTTC. The chain is built from TRBV6-2 or TRBV6-3 and TRBJ2-5; 8 bases fit TRBD1. This CDR3 has 15 amino acids. V was clipped by 4 bases and J by 2 bases; unmatched bases: 6. The germline V gene encodes CDR1 MNHEY and CDR2 SVGEGT.

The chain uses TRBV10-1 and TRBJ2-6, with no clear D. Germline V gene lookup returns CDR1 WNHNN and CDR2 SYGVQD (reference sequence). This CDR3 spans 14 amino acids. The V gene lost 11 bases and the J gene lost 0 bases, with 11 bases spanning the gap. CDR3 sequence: CARYSSSGANVLTF. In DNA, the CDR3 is TGCGCCCGATACTCGAGCTCTGGGGCCAACGTCCTGACTTTC.

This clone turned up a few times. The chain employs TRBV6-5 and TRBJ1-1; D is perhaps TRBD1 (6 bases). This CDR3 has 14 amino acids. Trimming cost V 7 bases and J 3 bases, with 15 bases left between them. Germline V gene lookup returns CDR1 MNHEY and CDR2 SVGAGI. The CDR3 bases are TGTGCCAGCATGCGACTCGAGGGGGACACTGAAGCTTTCTTT. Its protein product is CASMRLEGDTEAFF.

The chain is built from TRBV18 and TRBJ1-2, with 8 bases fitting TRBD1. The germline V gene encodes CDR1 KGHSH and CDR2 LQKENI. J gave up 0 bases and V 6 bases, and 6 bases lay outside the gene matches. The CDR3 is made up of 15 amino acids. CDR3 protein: CASSMGTGPNYGYTF. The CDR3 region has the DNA TGTGCCAGCTCGATGGGGACAGGTCCTAACTATGGCTACACCTTC. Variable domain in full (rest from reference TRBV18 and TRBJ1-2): NAGVMQNPRHLVRRRGQEARLRCSPMKGHSHVYWYRQLPEEGLKFMVYLQKENIIDESGMPKERFSAEFPKEGPSILRIQQVVRGDSAAYFCASSMGTGPNYGYTFGSGTRLTVV.

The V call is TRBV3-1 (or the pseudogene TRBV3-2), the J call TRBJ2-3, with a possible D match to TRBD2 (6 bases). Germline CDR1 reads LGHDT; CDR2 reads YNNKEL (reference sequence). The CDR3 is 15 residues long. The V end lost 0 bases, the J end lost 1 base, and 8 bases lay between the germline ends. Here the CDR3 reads CASSQEPSGTDTQYF. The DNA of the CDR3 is TGTGCCAGCAGCCAAGAGCCTAGCGGCACAGATACGCAGTATTTT.

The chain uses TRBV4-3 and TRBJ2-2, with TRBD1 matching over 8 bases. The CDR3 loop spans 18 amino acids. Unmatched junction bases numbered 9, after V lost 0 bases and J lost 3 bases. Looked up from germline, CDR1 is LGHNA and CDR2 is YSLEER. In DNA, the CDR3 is TGCGCCAGCAGCCAAGAGGTGGTAGGACAGGGATACACCGGGGAGCTGTTTTTT. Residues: CASSQEVVGQGYTGELFF.

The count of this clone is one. CDR3 residues: CATRTSGDSNEQFF. CDR3 sequence (DNA): TGTGCCACCCGGACTAGCGGGGACTCCAATGAGCAGTTCTTC. The chain carries TRBV13 and TRBJ2-1; 12 bases are shared with TRBD2. There are 14 residues in the CDR3. V was pared by 10 bases and J by 6 bases, with 7 bases of the junction left unmatched. Germline CDR1 and CDR2: PRHDT and FYEKMQ (reference sequence).

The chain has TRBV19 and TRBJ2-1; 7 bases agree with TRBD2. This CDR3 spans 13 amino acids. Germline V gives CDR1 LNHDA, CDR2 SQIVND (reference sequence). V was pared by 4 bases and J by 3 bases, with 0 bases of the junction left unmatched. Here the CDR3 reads CASSTGGYNEQFF. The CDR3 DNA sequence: TGTGCCAGTAGTACGGGGGGCTACAATGAGCAGTTCTTC.

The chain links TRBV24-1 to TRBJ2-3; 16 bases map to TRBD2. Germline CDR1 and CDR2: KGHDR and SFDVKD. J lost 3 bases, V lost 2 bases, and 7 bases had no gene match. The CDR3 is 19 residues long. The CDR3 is CATSDSAGTSGRDTDTQYF. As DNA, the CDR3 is TGTGCCACCAGTGATTCCGCCGGGACTAGCGGGAGGGATACAGATACGCAGTATTTT.

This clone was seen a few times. The CDR3 region is CACRQDSPLHF. Written as DNA, the CDR3 is TGTGCCTGTCGACAGGATTCACCCCTCCACTTT. The rearrangement joins TRBV30 to TRBJ1-6; D perhaps matches TRBD1 (6 bases). The germline gives CDR1 GTSNPN, CDR2 SVGIG (reference sequence). This CDR3 contains 11 residues. Trimming removed 6 bases at V and 8 bases at J, with 8 bases between. The full variable domain, completed using reference TRBV30 and TRBJ1-6, is SQTIHQWPATLVQPVGSPLSLECTVEGTSNPNLYWYRQAAGRGLQLLFYSVGIGQISSEVPQNLSASRPQDRQFILSSKKLLLSDSGFYLCACRQDSPLHFGNGTRLTVT.

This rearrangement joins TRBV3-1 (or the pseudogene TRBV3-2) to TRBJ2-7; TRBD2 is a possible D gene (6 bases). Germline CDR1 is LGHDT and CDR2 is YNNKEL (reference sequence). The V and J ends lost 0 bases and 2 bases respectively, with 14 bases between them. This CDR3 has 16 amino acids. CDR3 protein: CASSQDLVVAAYEQYF. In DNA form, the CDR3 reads TGTGCCAGCAGCCAAGATTTGGTAGTAGCGGCCTACGAGCAGTACTTC.

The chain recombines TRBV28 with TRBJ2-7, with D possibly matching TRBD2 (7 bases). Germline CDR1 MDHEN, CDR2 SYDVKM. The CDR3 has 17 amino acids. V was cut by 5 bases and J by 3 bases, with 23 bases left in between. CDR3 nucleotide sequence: TGTGCCAGCAGTAGTTTGGGGGGGCTACGGACAATCTACGAGCAGTACTTC. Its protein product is CASSSLGGLRTIYEQYF.

CDR3 amino acids: CASSRLAGLGETQYF. In DNA, the CDR3 is TGTGCCAGCAGCCGCCTAGCGGGGCTGGGGGAGACCCAGTACTTC. The chain has TRBV5-4 and TRBJ2-5; TRBD2 aligns across 9 bases. The CDR3 sequence is 15 residues long. The junction had 9 bases not matched to a gene; V was cut back by 4 bases and J by 5 bases. Germline V gene lookup returns CDR1 SGHNT and CDR2 YYREEE (reference sequence).